This passage covers 32 T cell receptor beta chains from one sample sequenced in a study of T cell repertoires in cytomegalovirus infection. TCRdb re-analysed the reads in MiXCR, keeping a single row per CDR3 protein. The sample carries 150,000 to 200,000 distinct CDR3 sequences, 28% recorded once. The sequenced sample consisted of PBMCs. These TCRs come from a human donor in good health (CMV status not recorded). Some clones in this sample may be carry-over from other donors' samples.

This clonotype was seen a few times. V usage is TRBV11-3 and J usage is TRBJ2-7; TRBD1 matches at 10 bases. V shed 5 bases, J shed 3 bases, and the junction held 7 bases outside the gene matches. The CDR3 spans 15 residues. Germline assignment: CDR1 SGHNT and CDR2 YENEEA. The DNA of the CDR3 is TGTGCCAGCAGCATCGGGACAGGGGAAAACTACGAGCAGTACTTC. This sequence encodes CASSIGTGENYEQYF. Full variable domain (remainder filled in from reference TRBV11-3 and TRBJ2-7): EAGVVQSPRYKIIEKKQPVAFWCNPISGHNTLYWYLQNLGQGPELLIRYENEEAVDDSQLPKDRFSAERLKGVDSTLKIQPAELGDSAVYLCASSIGTGENYEQYFGPGTRLTVT.

This clonotype was counted many times. This sequence joins TRBV7-9 and TRBJ2-1; 7 bases map to TRBD2. The length of the CDR3 is 14 residues. The germline V gene encodes CDR1 SEHNR and CDR2 FQNEAQ (reference sequence). V lost 3 bases and J lost 3; bases outside the gene matches: 2. The CDR3 loop reads CASSFGGNYNEQFF. DNA of the CDR3: TGTGCCAGCAGCTTCGGGGGGAACTACAATGAGCAGTTCTTC.

The rearrangement joins TRBV6-1 to TRBJ2-7; maybe TRBD2 (6 bases). V was trimmed by 4 bases and J by 0 bases, leaving 13 bases between them. The CDR3 is made up of 15 amino acids. Germline V gene sequence: CDR1 MNHNS, CDR2 SASEGT. The CDR3 sequence: CASSGWEASSYEQYF. As DNA, the CDR3 is TGTGCCAGCAGTGGGTGGGAGGCCAGCTCCTACGAGCAGTACTTC.

This clonotype was seen only a few times. This chain links TRBV7-9 with TRBJ2-5; 10 positions agree with TRBD1. This CDR3 is 15 amino acids long. Germline-derived CDR1 and CDR2 are SEHNR and FQNEAQ (reference sequence). The V segment lost 3 bases and the J segment 5 bases; nucleotides outside the gene matches: 6. As DNA, the CDR3 is TGTGCCAGCAGCTTGTCGACAGGGGGCTGGGAGACCCAGTACTTC. Protein: CASSLSTGGWETQYF.

This clonotype was seen only once. This chain uses TRBV6-5 with TRBJ2-3, with 11 bases that match TRBD2. Germline V gene lookup returns CDR1 MNHEY and CDR2 SVGAGI. The V and J ends lost 6 bases and 11 bases, in that order; junction bases with no gene match: 7. This CDR3 comprises 13 residues. The CDR3 spells CASSTLAGEEQYF. CDR3 coding DNA: TGTGCCAGCAGCACACTAGCGGGAGAGGAGCAGTATTTT.

This chain uses TRBV29-1 with TRBJ1-5; TRBD1 might be the D (6 bases). The CDR3 loop spans 13 amino acids. Trimming took 5 bases from V and 3 from J, leaving 11 bases between them. The germline V gene has CDR1 SQVTM and CDR2 ANQGSEA. CDR3 in DNA: TGCAGCGTTAGGGGGGGGAACAATCAGCCCCAGCATTTT. Translated, it gives CSVRGGNNQPQHF.

The genes are TRBV19 and TRBJ1-2, with D tentatively TRBD1 (5 bases). The CDR3 runs to 13 residues. Trimming left V 10 bases short and J 3 bases short, with 15 bases between. Germline assignment: CDR1 LNHDA and CDR2 SQIVND (reference sequence). The CDR3, as DNA: TGTGCCACCTTAGATCAGGGACACTATGGCTACACCTTC. Amino acids: CATLDQGHYGYTF. The full variable domain, in which reference TRBV19 and TRBJ1-2 provide the parts outside the CDR3, is DGGITQSPKYLFRKEGQNVTLSCEQNLNHDAMYWYRQDPGQGLRLIYYSQIVNDFQKGDIAEGYSVSREKKESFPLTVTSAQKNPTAFYLCATLDQGHYGYTFGSGTRLTVV.

CDR3 nucleotide sequence: TGCAGTGCTAGATCATGGGACAGTCTGAACACTGAAGCTTTCTTT. Protein sequence: CSARSWDSLNTEAFF. This chain links TRBV20-1 with TRBJ1-1; 7 bases are a match to TRBD1. In germline, CDR1 is DFQATT, CDR2 SNEGSKA (reference sequence). The junction had 6 bases not matched to a gene; V was cut back by 2 bases and J by 0 bases. The CDR3 covers 15 residues.

This chain joins TRBV6-1 and TRBJ2-6; D could derive from TRBD1 or TRBD2 (6 bases each). V dropped 6 bases and J dropped 2 bases, with 11 bases sitting between them. Germline assignment: CDR1 MNHNS and CDR2 SASEGT. The CDR3 has 15 amino acids. DNA of the CDR3: TGTGCCAGCAGCACGGAGGGGGCTGGGGCCAACGTCCTGACTTTC. This codes for CASSTEGAGANVLTF.

This clonotype was seen only a few times. V gene TRBV12-3 or TRBV12-4 combines with J gene TRBJ2-7; unclear D gene. Trimming stripped 2 bases from V and 2 bases from J, with 7 bases between. The length of the CDR3 is 13 residues. In DNA form, the CDR3 reads TGTGCCAGCAGTTTAATCGGGCCCTACGAGCAGTACTTC. Protein sequence: CASSLIGPYEQYF.

This clonotype turned up a few times. CDR3 in DNA: TGTGCCAGCAGCGCCGACCCTTACGAGCAGTACTTC. Amino acid sequence: CASSADPYEQYF. The rearrangement joins TRBV9 to TRBJ2-7, with no clear D. From germline, CDR1 is SGDLS and CDR2 YYNGEE. Trimming left V 3 bases short and J 4 bases short, with 8 bases between. The CDR3 covers 12 residues.

V and J are TRBV12-5 and TRBJ2-3; D not resolved. Per the germline V gene, CDR1 is LGHNT and CDR2 is FRNRAP. CDR3 length: 13 amino acids. V was trimmed by 5 bases and J by 3 bases, leaving 9 bases between them. The CDR3 loop reads CASGHPRTDTQYF. The CDR3 region has the DNA TGTGCTAGTGGTCACCCTAGGACAGATACGCAGTATTTT.

Only one count was recorded for this clonotype. The rearrangement links TRBV2 to TRBJ2-5, with TRBD2 matching 10 bases. This CDR3 contains 18 residues. V lost 3 bases to trimming and J lost 5 bases; unmatched junction nucleotides: 15. Germline V gene data show CDR1 as SNHLY and CDR2 as FYNNEI. CDR3 in amino acids: CASSEELAGALAGETQYF. The DNA of the CDR3 is TGTGCCAGCAGTGAGGAGCTAGCGGGGGCCCTAGCGGGGGAGACCCAGTACTTC. The full variable domain, completed using reference TRBV2 and TRBJ2-5, is EPEVTQTPSHQVTQMGQEVILRCVPISNHLYFYWYRQILGQKVEFLVSFYNNEISEKSEIFDDQFSVERPDGSNFTLKIRSTKLEDSAMYFCASSEELAGALAGETQYFGPGTRLLVL.

This clonotype has only a few counts. This chain uses TRBV5-1 with TRBJ2-2; no firm D call. Germline V gives CDR1 SGHRS, CDR2 YFSETQ. CDR3 length equals 14 residues. V gave up 5 bases and J gave up 0 bases, with 8 bases separating them. The CDR3 DNA reads as TGCGCCAGCAGTAGTACTTCGAACACCGGGGAGCTGTTTTTT. The encoded protein is CASSSTSNTGELFF.

The chain couples TRBV4-2 to TRBJ2-6; D is unresolved. This CDR3 contains 15 residues. V lost 5 bases, J lost 1 base, and 9 bases lay in between. Germline CDR1 reads LGHNA; CDR2 reads YNFKEQ. CDR3 loop: CASSSQISGANVLTF. The CDR3 region has the DNA TGTGCCAGCAGCTCCCAAATATCTGGGGCCAACGTCCTGACTTTC.

CDR3 protein: CASSVLSLGQGRRNTEAFF. The CDR3 DNA reads TGTGCCAGCAGTGTTTTGAGTCTTGGACAGGGCAGGAGAAATACTGAAGCTTTCTTT. The chain uses TRBV6-6 and TRBJ1-1; 8 bases are shared with TRBD1. In germline, CDR1 is MNHNY, CDR2 SVGAGI (reference sequence). The length of the CDR3 is 19 residues. V lost 5 bases, J lost 5 bases, and 22 bases stayed unmatched.

This chain connects TRBV15 to TRBJ2-3; TRBD1 might be the D (6 bases). Germline CDR1 is LNHNV and CDR2 is YYDKDF (reference sequence). CDR3 length: 18 residues. V gave up 0 bases and J gave up 2 bases, with 18 bases separating them. CDR3 loop: CATSREMYRVEVTDTQYF. The CDR3 bases are TGTGCCACCAGCAGAGAGATGTACAGGGTCGAGGTCACAGATACGCAGTATTTT.

The table lists this clonotype with a few counts. The rearrangement uses TRBV12-3 or TRBV12-4 and TRBJ2-3, with 8 positions matching TRBD1. V lost 4 bases, J lost 6 bases, and 9 bases stayed unmatched. The CDR3 runs to 15 residues. For the CDR3, the DNA is TGTGCCAGCAGTTACGACAGGGGCGGGCCGGATACGCAGTATTTT. Its protein product is CASSYDRGGPDTQYF.

The gene calls are TRBV7-8 and TRBJ1-5, with D unclear. Germline CDR1 SGHVS, CDR2 FQNEAQ. The length of the CDR3 is 13 residues. Trimming removed 6 bases from V and 4 bases from J, with 10 bases in between. The CDR3 DNA follows: TGTGCCAGCAGTAAGGGCGGTAATCAGCCCCAGCATTTT. Protein product: CASSKGGNQPQHF.

This clonotype was seen repeatedly, ten times or more. An end of the junction differs from the germline gene, which may be a read error. The chain joins TRBV7-8 to TRBJ1-4, with TRBD1 matching over 7 bases. The germline gives CDR1 SGHVS, CDR2 FQNEAQ. The CDR3 sequence is 13 residues long. Written as DNA, the CDR3 is TGTGCCAGCAGCTTAGAAGTAGGACAGGAAACCCATTTT. Residues: CASSLEVGQETHF.

In its sample, this clonotype was seen a few times. The J gene is TRBJ2-5, the V gene TRBV7-9, with D uncertain. V was cut by 1 base and J by 2 bases, with 8 bases left in between. Germline values: CDR1 SEHNR, CDR2 FQNEAQ (reference sequence). The CDR3 totals 14 residues. CDR3 region: CASSLDNSQETQYF. CDR3 DNA sequence: TGTGCCAGCAGCTTAGATAACAGTCAAGAGACCCAGTACTTC.

The chain links TRBV29-1 to TRBJ2-5, with TRBD1 matching over 7 bases. The J segment lost 4 bases and the V segment lost 4 bases, leaving 3 bases of the junction unmatched. Looked up from germline, CDR1 is SQVTM and CDR2 is ANQGSEA. The CDR3 totals 12 residues. The DNA for the CDR3 is TGCAGCGTTGTTTCAGGGGGAGAGACCCAGTACTTC. This sequence encodes CSVVSGGETQYF. The full variable domain, its missing parts supplied by reference TRBV29-1 and TRBJ2-5, is SAVISQKPSRDICQRGTSLTIQCQVDSQVTMMFWYRQQPGQSLTLIATANQGSEATYESGFVIDKFPISRPNLTFSTLTVSNMSPEDSSIYLCSVVSGGETQYFGPGTRLLVL.

This rearrangement joins TRBV6-6 to TRBJ1-3; D remains ambiguous. V lost 5 bases and J lost 1, with 9 bases in between. The CDR3 contains 14 residues. Per germline, CDR1 MNHNY and CDR2 SVGAGI (reference sequence). The CDR3 protein is CASSDKVSGNTIYF. The CDR3 region has the DNA TGTGCCAGCAGTGATAAGGTTTCTGGAAACACCATATATTTT.

The chain carries TRBV7-6 and TRBJ2-6; TRBD1 matches 7 bases. V lost 5 bases to trimming and J lost 1 base; unmatched junction nucleotides: 8. CDR3 size: 17 residues. Germline CDR1 and CDR2: SGHVS and FNYEAQ. The CDR3 reads CASSTRQGLSGANVLTF. CDR3 nucleotide sequence: TGTGCCAGCAGCACCCGACAGGGATTATCTGGGGCCAACGTCCTGACTTTC. Filled out from reference TRBV7-6 and TRBJ2-6, the complete variable domain reads GAGVSQSPRYKVTKRGQDVALRCDPISGHVSLYWYRQALGQGPEFLTYFNYEAQQDKSGLPNDRFSAERPEGSISTLTIQRTEQRDSAMYRCASSTRQGLSGANVLTFGAGSRLTVL.

The chain is built from TRBV7-6 and TRBJ1-2; D might be TRBD1 (6 bases). Trimming shortened V by 4 bases and J by 6 bases, and 12 bases separated the two germline ends. The germline gives CDR1 SGHVS, CDR2 FNYEAQ. This CDR3 has 13 amino acids. The CDR3 DNA reads as TGTGCCAGCAGCTCCTCAGGGGAGGATGGCTACACCTTC. Amino acids: CASSSSGEDGYTF.

This clonotype was seen at least ten times. This rearrangement joins TRBV27 to TRBJ1-5, with 8 nucleotides matching TRBD1. This CDR3 spans 15 amino acids. Trimming took 2 bases from V and 5 from J; bases not matched to a gene: 5. The germline CDR1 and CDR2 sequences are MNHEY and SMNVEV (reference sequence). The CDR3 nucleotides are TGTGCCAGCAGTTTAAACAGGGGGTTACATCAGCCCCAGCATTTT. Its translation: CASSLNRGLHQPQHF.

A few counts support this clonotype. The J gene is TRBJ2-7, the V gene TRBV19; 8 bases align to TRBD1. With V trimmed by 6 bases and J by 2 bases, 6 bases remained unmatched. The CDR3 contains 14 residues. Germline values: CDR1 LNHDA, CDR2 SQIVND (reference sequence). DNA for the CDR3: TGTGCCAGTAGACCCGGGACAGGAACCTACGAGCAGTACTTC. This codes for CASRPGTGTYEQYF.

This clonotype was seen more than once but under ten times. The chain uses TRBV15 and TRBJ1-6; no clear D gene. With 1 base removed from V and 6 bases from J, the gap between germline ends came to 10 bases. This CDR3 region has 15 residues. Germline CDR1 and CDR2: LNHNV and YYDKDF (reference sequence). The CDR3 bases are TGTGCCACCAGCAGAGGAACACAGCCTAATTCACCCCTCCACTTT. Its protein is CATSRGTQPNSPLHF. The full variable domain, rest sourced from reference TRBV15 and TRBJ1-6, is DAMVIQNPRYQVTQFGKPVTLSCSQTLNHNVMYWYQQKSSQAPKLLFHYYDKDFNNEADTPDNFQSRRPNTSFCFLDIRSPGLGDTAMYLCATSRGTQPNSPLHFGNGTRLTVT.

The chain uses TRBV5-1 and TRBJ2-3; 8 nucleotides line up with TRBD2. V shed 4 bases and J 4 bases; nucleotides not matched to a gene: 11. Germline assignment: CDR1 SGHRS and CDR2 YFSETQ. This CDR3 is built from 16 residues. The CDR3 loop is CASSPGLAPSPDTQYF. CDR3 coding DNA: TGCGCCAGCAGCCCTGGACTAGCTCCATCCCCAGATACGCAGTATTTT. The variable domain in full, completed from reference TRBV5-1 and TRBJ2-3, reads KAGVTQTPRYLIKTRGQQVTLSCSPISGHRSVSWYQQTPGQGLQFLFEYFSETQRNKGNFPGRFSGRQFSNSRSEMNVSTLELGDSALYLCASSPGLAPSPDTQYFGPGTRLTVL.

The rearrangement links TRBV3-1 to TRBJ2-2, with TRBD2 matching over 15 bases. This CDR3 contains 19 residues. Germline assignment: CDR1 LGHDT and CDR2 YNNKEL (reference sequence). V trimming: 2 bases; J trimming: 7 bases; junction bases outside the gene matches: 11. The CDR3 DNA is TGTGCCAGCAGCCAAAGAGCCGGGACTAGCGGGGGGTCGGTCGGGGAGCTGTTTTTT. The encoded protein is CASSQRAGTSGGSVGELFF. Using reference TRBV3-1 and TRBJ2-2 for the parts outside the CDR3, the full variable domain is DTAVSQTPKYLVTQMGNDKSIKCEQNLGHDTMYWYKQDSKKFLKIMFSYNNKELIINETVPNRFSPKSPDKAHLNLHINSLELGDSAVYFCASSQRAGTSGGSVGELFFGEGSRLTVL.

This rearrangement joins TRBV11-2 to TRBJ2-3; TRBD2 matches 9 bases. The CDR3 covers 17 residues. J was trimmed by 6 bases and V by 3 bases; bases with no gene match: 13. Germline loops: CDR1 SGHAT, CDR2 FQNNGV. CDR3 sequence: CASSFRGLANTQDTQYF. The CDR3 bases are TGTGCCAGCAGCTTTAGGGGACTAGCAAATACACAGGATACGCAGTATTTT.

The sample holds a few counts of this clonotype. This chain joins TRBV5-1 and TRBJ2-7, with TRBD1 identical over 10 bases. The V segment lost 4 bases and the J segment 3 bases; nucleotides outside the gene matches: 7. The CDR3 spans 15 residues. Germline lookup yields CDR1 SGHRS and CDR2 YFSETQ. The CDR3 loop is CASSPGQGVLYEQYF. For the CDR3, the DNA is TGCGCCAGCAGCCCCGGACAGGGGGTTCTCTACGAGCAGTACTTC.